This T cell receptor (beta chain) was captured in a study of cytomegalovirus exposure and HLA in healthy donors. Study-wide findings and caveats: Listed as cytomegalovirus-associated were 150 to 200 TCR beta chains. In vitro confirmation showed a few CMV-associated chains to be CMV antigen specific.

This clone was seen a single time. The antigen remains undetermined. V was clipped by 2 bases and J by 7 bases, with 16 bases between them. The CDR3 extends over 15 amino acids. Germline V gene data show CDR1 as PRHDT and CDR2 as FYEKMQ (reference sequence). Generated by immunoSEQ multiplex PCR, the TCRdb table keeps only in-frame clones and is missing some. Counted here are about 95,000 clones, around 84% occurring once; the ten biggest clones make up approximately 20%. The gene calls are TRBV13 and TRBJ2-3, with D possibly being TRBD2 (5 bases). This clonotype was sampled from a man aged 18 to 29 in good health and CMV-seropositive. Sequenced input: PBMCs. The CDR3 DNA is TGTGCCAGCAGCTTAACCACTAACCGGGGAAATACGCAGTATTTT. As protein: CASSLTTNRGNTQYF.